The 18 T cell receptor beta chains below were found in one sample sequenced in a study of T cell repertoires in cytomegalovirus infection. Each CDR3 protein gets one entry after TCRdb re-called the reads with MiXCR. Of hundreds of thousands of distinct CDR3 sequences in the sample, about 9.2% are singletons; the top ten hold around 2.6%. The sample was PBMCs. The receptors originated from a human donor in good health (CMV status not recorded). Some clones in this sample may be carry-over from other donors' samples.

This clonotype was seen ten or more times. The V gene is TRBV6-6, the J gene TRBJ1-4, with D maybe TRBD1 (5 bases). This CDR3 has 13 residues. Germline CDR1 MNHNY, CDR2 SVGAGI (reference sequence). The V end lost 7 bases, the J end lost 0 bases, and 6 bases lay between the germline ends. The CDR3 spells CASMGATNEKLFF. The DNA for the CDR3 is TGTGCCAGCATGGGGGCAACTAATGAAAAACTGTTTTTT.

This clonotype was detected a few times. This chain connects TRBV20-1 to TRBJ2-7, with a possible D match to TRBD1 (5 bases). This CDR3 has 17 amino acids. V lost 0 bases and J 6 bases, leaving 24 bases between the germline ends. The germline CDR1 and CDR2 sequences are DFQATT and SNEGSKA (reference sequence). CDR3 region: CSARDGVETDSGSEQYV. DNA of the CDR3: TGCAGTGCTAGAGATGGGGTTGAGACAGACTCCGGTTCCGAGCAGTACGTC.

This clonotype was seen repeatedly, ten times or more. The genes are TRBV3-1 and TRBJ2-7; D is uncertain. This CDR3 contains 15 residues. CDR1 LGHDT and CDR2 YNNKEL come from the germline V gene (reference sequence). Trimming left V 2 bases short and J 0 bases short, with 11 bases between. In DNA form, the CDR3 reads TGTGCCAGCAGCCAAATCAGTCACCCCTCCTACGAGCAGTACTTC. Translated, it gives CASSQISHPSYEQYF.

This clonotype was observed many times. The chain joins TRBV25-1 to TRBJ2-7, with D unresolved. With 1 base removed from V and 2 bases from J, the gap between germline ends came to 12 bases. Germline CDR1 MGHDK, CDR2 SYGVNS. The CDR3 length is 15 residues. The CDR3 spells CASSELGAWTYEQYF. The CDR3 bases are TGTGCCAGCAGTGAATTGGGCGCCTGGACCTACGAGCAGTACTTC.

This clonotype was recorded a few times. The V and J genes are TRBV20-1 and TRBJ2-7; TRBD1 is a possible D gene (6 bases). Looked up from germline, CDR1 is DFQATT and CDR2 is SNEGSKA (reference sequence). CDR3 length: 12 residues. Between the trimmed V and J ends, which lost 6 bases and 3 bases, there was a span of 12 bases. The CDR3 bases are TGCAGTGCAATCCGGGACAACTACGAGCAGTACGTC. Amino acid sequence: CSAIRDNYEQYV.

At least ten counts were recorded for this clonotype. The rearrangement joins TRBV7-9 to TRBJ1-1; D remains ambiguous. V lost 6 bases to trimming and J lost 0 bases, with 14 bases between them. This CDR3 region has 15 residues. The germline CDR1 and CDR2 sequences are SEHNR and FQNEAQ (reference sequence). The CDR3 region is CASSLSTFMNTEAFF. CDR3 coding DNA: TGTGCCAGCAGTTTAAGTACCTTTATGAACACTGAAGCTTTCTTT.

The chain has TRBV19 and TRBJ1-5; D remains unclear. Trimming pared 7 bases from V and 0 bases from J, leaving 7 bases between. The germline V gene encodes CDR1 LNHDA and CDR2 SQIVND (reference sequence). The CDR3 sequence is 13 residues long. The DNA for the CDR3 is TGTGCCAGTACGCGGTATAGCAATCAGCCCCAGCATTTT. Translating gives CASTRYSNQPQHF. The full variable domain, rest sourced from reference TRBV19 and TRBJ1-5, is DGGITQSPKYLFRKEGQNVTLSCEQNLNHDAMYWYRQDPGQGLRLIYYSQIVNDFQKGDIAEGYSVSREKKESFPLTVTSAQKNPTAFYLCASTRYSNQPQHFGDGTRLSIL.

The genes are TRBV10-3 and TRBJ2-5, with TRBD1 as a possible D gene (6 bases). V gave up 4 bases and J gave up 3 bases, with 12 bases separating them. Germline loops: CDR1 ENHRY, CDR2 SYGVKD. This CDR3 has 14 amino acids. The CDR3 nucleotides are TGTGCCATCAGTGTCGGGACACGCAAAGAGACCCAGTACTTC. Amino acids: CAISVGTRKETQYF.

This clonotype was counted ten times or more. This chain joins TRBV14 and TRBJ1-3; the D gene is possibly TRBD1 (5 bases). V was pared by 4 bases and J by 4 bases, with 17 bases between. Germline V lookup: CDR1 SGHDN, CDR2 FVKESK. This CDR3 is built from 16 residues. CDR3 coding DNA: TGTGCCAGCAGCCCCCGGGACCCATCGGGGGGAAACACCATATATTTT. Its translation: CASSPRDPSGGNTIYF.

Many counts were recorded for this clonotype. V gene TRBV28 combines with J gene TRBJ2-1, with 7 bases identical to TRBD1. CDR1 is MDHEN, CDR2 SYDVKM, per germline. The CDR3 is 11 amino acids. Trimming at V came to 5 bases and at J to 15 bases, leaving 7 bases not matched to a gene. CDR3 region: CASSAGTVRFF. The CDR3 bases are TGTGCCAGCAGTGCCGGGACAGTTCGGTTCTTC.

This clonotype was counted ten times or more. This chain uses TRBV7-2 with TRBJ2-3; D may match TRBD1 or TRBD2 (6 bases each). CDR3 length equals 16 residues. From germline, CDR1 is SGHTA and CDR2 FQGNSA. V dropped 0 bases and J dropped 1 base, with 11 bases sitting between them. The CDR3 nucleotides read TGTGCCAGCAGCTTAGCGCTAGGGGGGCGCACAGATACGCAGTATTTT. This gives the protein CASSLALGGRTDTQYF.

The chain combines TRBV29-1 with TRBJ2-2; D remains unclear. This CDR3 contains 11 residues. The V end was cut by 8 bases, the J end by 3 bases, with 7 bases between. The germline CDR1 and CDR2 sequences are SQVTM and ANQGSEA. The CDR3 nucleotides are TGCAGCATACATTACACCGGGGAGCTGTTTTTT. Encoded protein: CSIHYTGELFF.

Ten or more counts support this clonotype. CDR3 sequence reads: CASSYSDAGDSPLHF. DNA for the CDR3: TGTGCCAGCAGTTACTCCGACGCGGGCGATTCACCCCTCCACTTT. The chain carries TRBV6-5 and TRBJ1-6; no definite D call. This CDR3 has 15 residues. The germline V gene encodes CDR1 MNHEY and CDR2 SVGAGI. V was pared by 0 bases and J by 8 bases, with 11 bases between.

This clonotype showed up many times. This chain connects TRBV7-2 to TRBJ2-1, with TRBD2 matching over 13 bases. The germline V gene has CDR1 SGHTA and CDR2 FQGNSA. CDR3 length: 18 amino acids. Losses at the gene ends were 2 bases for V and 0 bases for J; bases not matched to a gene: 4. CDR3 region: CASSLRLAGGYSYNEQFF. In DNA, the CDR3 is TGTGCCAGCAGCTTACGACTAGCGGGGGGCTACTCCTACAATGAGCAGTTCTTC.

This clonotype was recorded many times. V gene TRBV29-1 combines with J gene TRBJ2-1; TRBD2 agrees at 16 bases. The CDR3 is 15 amino acids. The germline V gene encodes CDR1 SQVTM and CDR2 ANQGSEA. The J segment lost 8 bases and the V segment lost 6 bases, leaving 7 bases of the junction unmatched. The CDR3 reads CSVEGLAGGPYEQFF. The CDR3 nucleotides read TGCAGCGTAGAGGGACTAGCGGGGGGGCCCTATGAGCAGTTCTTC.

This clonotype occurred many times. The rearrangement uses TRBV6-2 or TRBV6-3 and TRBJ1-5; D gene uncertain. Germline values: CDR1 MNHEY, CDR2 SVGEGT. The CDR3 is 14 amino acids. The ends were cut back, 6 bases at V and 1 base at J, with 10 bases in the middle. The DNA of the CDR3 is TGTGCCAGCAGACGATACGACAGCAATCAGCCCCAGCATTTT. Its protein product is CASRRYDSNQPQHF.

This clonotype was recorded many times. The chain combines TRBV20-1 with TRBJ1-6, with 9 bases identical to TRBD1. Germline CDR1 and CDR2: DFQATT and SNEGSKA (reference sequence). V lost 2 bases, J lost 10 bases, and 15 bases stayed unmatched. The CDR3 is made up of 17 amino acids. The CDR3 sequence: CSARLPPATGGSSPLHF. DNA for the CDR3: TGCAGTGCTAGACTTCCGCCGGCGACAGGGGGATCCTCACCCCTCCACTTT.

This clonotype was seen at least ten times. The gene calls are TRBV6-2 or TRBV6-3 and TRBJ2-2, with 8 bases that match TRBD1. Germline loops: CDR1 MNHEY, CDR2 SVGEGT. The CDR3 extends over 15 amino acids. Trimming took 3 bases from V and 5 from J; bases not matched to a gene: 5. This CDR3 reads CASSYRTGFTGELFF. CDR3 nucleotides: TGTGCCAGCAGTTATAGGACAGGGTTTACCGGGGAGCTGTTTTTT.